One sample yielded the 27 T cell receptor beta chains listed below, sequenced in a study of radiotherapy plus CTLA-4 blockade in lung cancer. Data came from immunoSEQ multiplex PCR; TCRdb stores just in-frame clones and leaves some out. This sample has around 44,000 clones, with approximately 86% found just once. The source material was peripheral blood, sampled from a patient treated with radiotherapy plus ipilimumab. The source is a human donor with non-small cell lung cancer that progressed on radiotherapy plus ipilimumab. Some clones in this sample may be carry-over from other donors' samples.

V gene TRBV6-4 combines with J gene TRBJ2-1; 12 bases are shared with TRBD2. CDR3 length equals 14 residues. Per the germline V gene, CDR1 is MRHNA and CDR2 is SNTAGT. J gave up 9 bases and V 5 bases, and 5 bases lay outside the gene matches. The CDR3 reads CASSLAGGPSEQFF. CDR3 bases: TGTGCCAGCAGTCTAGCGGGGGGGCCCAGTGAGCAGTTCTTC.

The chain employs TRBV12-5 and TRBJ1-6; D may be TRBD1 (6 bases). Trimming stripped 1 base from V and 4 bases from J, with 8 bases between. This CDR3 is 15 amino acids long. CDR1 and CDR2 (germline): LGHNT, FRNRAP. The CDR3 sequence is CASGLAQGYNSPLHF. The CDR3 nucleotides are TGTGCTAGTGGTTTGGCCCAGGGGTATAATTCACCCCTCCACTTT. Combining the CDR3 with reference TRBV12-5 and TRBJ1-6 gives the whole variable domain DARVTQTPRHKVTEMGQEVTMRCQPILGHNTVFWYRQTMMQGLELLAYFRNRAPLDDSGMPKDRFSAEMPDATLATLKIQPSEPRDSAVYFCASGLAQGYNSPLHFGNGTRLTVT.

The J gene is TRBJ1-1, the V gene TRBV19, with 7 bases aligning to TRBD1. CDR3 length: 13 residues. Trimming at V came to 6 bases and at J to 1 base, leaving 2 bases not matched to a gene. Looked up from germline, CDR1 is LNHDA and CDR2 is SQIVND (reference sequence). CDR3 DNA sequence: TGTGCCAGTAGGACAGGGAGGAACACTGAAGCTTTCTTT. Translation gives CASRTGRNTEAFF.

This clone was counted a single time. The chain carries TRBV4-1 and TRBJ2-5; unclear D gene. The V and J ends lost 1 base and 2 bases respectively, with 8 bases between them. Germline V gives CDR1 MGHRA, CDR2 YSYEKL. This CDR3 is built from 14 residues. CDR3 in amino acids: CASSQGLQQETQYF. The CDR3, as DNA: TGCGCCAGCAGCCAAGGGCTGCAACAAGAGACCCAGTACTTC.

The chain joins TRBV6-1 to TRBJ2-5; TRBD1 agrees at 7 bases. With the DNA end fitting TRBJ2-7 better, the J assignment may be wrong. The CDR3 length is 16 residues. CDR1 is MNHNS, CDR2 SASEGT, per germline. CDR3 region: CASSGRQGTLSYEQYF. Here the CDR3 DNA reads TGTGCCAGCAGTGGCAGACAGGGAACCCTTTCCTACGAGCAGTACTTC.

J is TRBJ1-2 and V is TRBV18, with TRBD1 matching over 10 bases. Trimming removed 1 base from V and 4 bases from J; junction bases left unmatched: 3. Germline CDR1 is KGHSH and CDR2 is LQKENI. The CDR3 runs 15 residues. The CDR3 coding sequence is TGTGCCAGCTCACCACAGACAGGGGGCTCCTATGGCTACACCTTC. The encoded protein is CASSPQTGGSYGYTF.

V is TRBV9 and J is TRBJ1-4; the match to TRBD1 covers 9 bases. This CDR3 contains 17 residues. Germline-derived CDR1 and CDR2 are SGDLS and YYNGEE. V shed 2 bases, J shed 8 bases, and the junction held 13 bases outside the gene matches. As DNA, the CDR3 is TGTGCCAGCAGCGTTACAGGGGGCGCGAGTCAGACCGAAAAACTGTTTTTT. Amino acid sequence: CASSVTGGASQTEKLFF.

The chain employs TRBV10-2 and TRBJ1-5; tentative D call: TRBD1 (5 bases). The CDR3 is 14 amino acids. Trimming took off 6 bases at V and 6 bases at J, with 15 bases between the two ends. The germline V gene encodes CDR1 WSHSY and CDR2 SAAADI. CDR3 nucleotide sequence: TGCGCCAGCAGCGCTGGGGGGGGAACTCAGCCCCAGCATTTT. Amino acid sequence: CASSAGGGTQPQHF.

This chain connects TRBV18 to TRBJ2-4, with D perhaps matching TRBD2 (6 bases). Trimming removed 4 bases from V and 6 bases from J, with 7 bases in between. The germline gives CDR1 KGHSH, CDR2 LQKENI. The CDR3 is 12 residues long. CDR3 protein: CASSQEGNIQYF. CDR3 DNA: TGTGCCAGCTCACAGGAGGGAAACATTCAGTACTTC.

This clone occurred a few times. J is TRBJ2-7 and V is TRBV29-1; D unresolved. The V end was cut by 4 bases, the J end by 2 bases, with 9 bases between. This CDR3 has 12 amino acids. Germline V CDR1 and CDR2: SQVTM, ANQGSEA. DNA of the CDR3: TGCAGCGTTGTAGGCACTACCTACGAGCAGTACTTC. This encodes CSVVGTTYEQYF.

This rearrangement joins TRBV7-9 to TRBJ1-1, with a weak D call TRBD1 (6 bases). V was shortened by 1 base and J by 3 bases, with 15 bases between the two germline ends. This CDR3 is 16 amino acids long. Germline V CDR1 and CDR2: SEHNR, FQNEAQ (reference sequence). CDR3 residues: CASSLGQVLWDTEAFF. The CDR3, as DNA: TGTGCCAGCAGCTTAGGACAGGTCCTATGGGACACTGAAGCTTTCTTT.

The CDR3 here is CASSFGRGNTEAFF. The CDR3 coding sequence is TGCGCCAGCAGTTTCGGCAGGGGGAACACTGAAGCTTTCTTT. The rearrangement uses TRBV5-1 and TRBJ1-1; TRBD1 is a possible D gene (6 bases). The CDR3 extends over 14 amino acids. Trimming left V 5 bases short and J 1 base short, with 12 bases between. Germline loops: CDR1 SGHRS, CDR2 YFSETQ.

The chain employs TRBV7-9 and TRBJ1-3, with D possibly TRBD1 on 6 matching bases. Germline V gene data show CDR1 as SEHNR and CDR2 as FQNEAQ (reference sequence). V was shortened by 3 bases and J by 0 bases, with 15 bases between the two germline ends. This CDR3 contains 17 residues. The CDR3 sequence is CASSFHGQLLSGNTIYF. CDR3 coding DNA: TGTGCCAGCAGCTTCCATGGACAGCTTCTCTCTGGAAACACCATATATTTT.

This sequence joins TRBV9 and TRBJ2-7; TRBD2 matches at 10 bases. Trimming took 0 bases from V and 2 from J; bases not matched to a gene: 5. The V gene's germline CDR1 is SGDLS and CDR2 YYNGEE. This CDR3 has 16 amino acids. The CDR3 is CASSVAPSGGPYEQYF. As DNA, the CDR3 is TGTGCCAGCAGCGTAGCTCCTAGCGGGGGCCCCTACGAGCAGTACTTC.

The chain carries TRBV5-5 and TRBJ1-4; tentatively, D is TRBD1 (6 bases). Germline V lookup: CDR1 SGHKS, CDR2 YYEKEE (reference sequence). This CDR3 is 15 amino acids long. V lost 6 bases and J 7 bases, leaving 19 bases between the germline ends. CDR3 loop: CASTLGGGGGEKLFF. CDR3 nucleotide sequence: TGTGCCAGCACGCTCGGAGGGGGAGGGGGTGAAAAACTGTTTTTT.

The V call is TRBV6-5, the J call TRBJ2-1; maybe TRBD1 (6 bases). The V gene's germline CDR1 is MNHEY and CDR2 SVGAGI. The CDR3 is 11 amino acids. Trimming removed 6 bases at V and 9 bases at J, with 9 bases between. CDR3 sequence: CASSTGIEQFF. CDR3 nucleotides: TGTGCCAGCAGCACAGGGATTGAGCAGTTCTTC.

CDR3 in amino acids: CASRATGGQETQYF. CDR3 coding DNA: TGCGCCAGCAGAGCTACAGGGGGCCAAGAGACCCAGTACTTC. The chain couples TRBV5-1 to TRBJ2-5; the match to TRBD1 covers 8 bases. CDR1 is SGHRS and CDR2 is YFSETQ in the germline V gene. The CDR3 sequence is 14 residues long. The J segment lost 1 base and the V segment lost 5 bases, leaving 4 bases of the junction unmatched.

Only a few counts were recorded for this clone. The CDR3 loop reads CASSQERRGLAGGEQYF. In DNA form, the CDR3 reads TGCGCCAGCAGCCAAGAAAGGCGGGGACTAGCGGGAGGCGAGCAGTACTTC. This rearrangement joins TRBV4-3 to TRBJ2-7, with 15 bases that match TRBD2. Per the germline V gene, CDR1 is LGHNA and CDR2 is YSLEER. CDR3 length: 17 amino acids. V dropped 0 bases and J dropped 6; count of bases not matched to a gene: 6.

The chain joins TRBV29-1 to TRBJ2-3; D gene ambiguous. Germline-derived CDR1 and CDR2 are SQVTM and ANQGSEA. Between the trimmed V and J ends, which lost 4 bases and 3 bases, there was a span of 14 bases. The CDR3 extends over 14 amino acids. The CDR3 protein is CSVVLSQATDTQYF. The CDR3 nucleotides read TGCAGCGTTGTTTTATCCCAAGCTACAGATACGCAGTATTTT.

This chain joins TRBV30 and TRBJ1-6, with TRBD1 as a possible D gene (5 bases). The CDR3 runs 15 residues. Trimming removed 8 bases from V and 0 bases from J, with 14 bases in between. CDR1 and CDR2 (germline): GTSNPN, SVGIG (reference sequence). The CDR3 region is CAGAWGSSYNSPLHF. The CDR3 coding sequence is TGTGCCGGGGCGTGGGGTAGCTCCTATAATTCACCCCTCCACTTT.

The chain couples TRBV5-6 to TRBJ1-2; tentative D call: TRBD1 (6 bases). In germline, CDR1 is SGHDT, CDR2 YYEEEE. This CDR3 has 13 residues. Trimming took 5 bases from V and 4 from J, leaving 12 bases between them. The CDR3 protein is CASRLTGSYGYTF. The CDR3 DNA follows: TGTGCCAGCAGATTAACAGGGAGCTATGGCTACACCTTC.

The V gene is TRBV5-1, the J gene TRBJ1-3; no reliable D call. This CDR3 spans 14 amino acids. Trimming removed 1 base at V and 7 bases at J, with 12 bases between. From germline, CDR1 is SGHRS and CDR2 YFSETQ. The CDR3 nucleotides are TGCGCCAGCAGCTTGATCGGCACCGGGAACACCATATATTTT. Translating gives CASSLIGTGNTIYF.

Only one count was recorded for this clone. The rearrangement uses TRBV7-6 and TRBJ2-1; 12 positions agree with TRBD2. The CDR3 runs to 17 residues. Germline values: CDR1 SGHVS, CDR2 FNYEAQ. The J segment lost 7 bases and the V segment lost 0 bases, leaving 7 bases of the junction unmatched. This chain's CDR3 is CASSLAARLAGGNEQFF. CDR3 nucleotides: TGTGCCAGCAGCTTAGCGGCTAGGCTAGCGGGAGGGAATGAGCAGTTCTTC.

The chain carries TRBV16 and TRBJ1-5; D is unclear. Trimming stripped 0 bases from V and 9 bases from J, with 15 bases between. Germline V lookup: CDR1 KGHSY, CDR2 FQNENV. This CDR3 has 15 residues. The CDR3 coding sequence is TGTGCCAGCAGCCAATCGATTACAGCTAAAGGGCCCCAGCATTTT. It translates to CASSQSITAKGPQHF.

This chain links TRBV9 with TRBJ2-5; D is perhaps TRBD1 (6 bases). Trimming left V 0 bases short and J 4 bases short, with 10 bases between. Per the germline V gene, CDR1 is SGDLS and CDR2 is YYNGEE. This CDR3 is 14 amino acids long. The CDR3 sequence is CASSVDPRGETQYF. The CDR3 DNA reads TGTGCCAGCAGCGTAGATCCCAGGGGAGAGACCCAGTACTTC.

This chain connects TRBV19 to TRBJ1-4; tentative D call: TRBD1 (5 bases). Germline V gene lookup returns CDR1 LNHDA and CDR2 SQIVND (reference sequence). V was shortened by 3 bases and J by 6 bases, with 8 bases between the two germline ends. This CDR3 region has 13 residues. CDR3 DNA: TGTGCCAGTAGTATCCAGGGTTATGAAAAACTGTTTTTT. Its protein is CASSIQGYEKLFF.

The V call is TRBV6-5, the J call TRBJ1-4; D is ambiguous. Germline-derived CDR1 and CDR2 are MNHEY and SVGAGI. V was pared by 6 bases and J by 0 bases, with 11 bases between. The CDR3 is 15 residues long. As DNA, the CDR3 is TGTGCCAGCAGCTCCAACGGAGCAACTAATGAAAAACTGTTTTTT. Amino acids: CASSSNGATNEKLFF.